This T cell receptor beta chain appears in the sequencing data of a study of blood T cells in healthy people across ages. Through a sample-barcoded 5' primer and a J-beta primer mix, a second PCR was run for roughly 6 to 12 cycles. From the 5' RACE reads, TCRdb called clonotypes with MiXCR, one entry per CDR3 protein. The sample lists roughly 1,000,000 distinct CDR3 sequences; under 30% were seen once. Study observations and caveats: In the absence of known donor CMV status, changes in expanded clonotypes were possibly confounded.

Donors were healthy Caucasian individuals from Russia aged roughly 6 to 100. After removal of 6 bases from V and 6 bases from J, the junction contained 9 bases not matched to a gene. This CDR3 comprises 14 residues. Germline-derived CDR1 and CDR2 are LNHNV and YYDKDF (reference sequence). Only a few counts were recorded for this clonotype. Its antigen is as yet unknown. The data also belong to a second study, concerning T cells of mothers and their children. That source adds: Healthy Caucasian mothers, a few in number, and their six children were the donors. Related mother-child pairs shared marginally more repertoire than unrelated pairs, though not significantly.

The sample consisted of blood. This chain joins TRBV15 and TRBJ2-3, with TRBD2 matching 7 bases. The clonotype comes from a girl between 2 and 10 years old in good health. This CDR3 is CATRLTSYGDTQYF. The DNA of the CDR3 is TGTGCCACCAGGCTGACTAGCTATGGGGATACGCAGTATTTT.